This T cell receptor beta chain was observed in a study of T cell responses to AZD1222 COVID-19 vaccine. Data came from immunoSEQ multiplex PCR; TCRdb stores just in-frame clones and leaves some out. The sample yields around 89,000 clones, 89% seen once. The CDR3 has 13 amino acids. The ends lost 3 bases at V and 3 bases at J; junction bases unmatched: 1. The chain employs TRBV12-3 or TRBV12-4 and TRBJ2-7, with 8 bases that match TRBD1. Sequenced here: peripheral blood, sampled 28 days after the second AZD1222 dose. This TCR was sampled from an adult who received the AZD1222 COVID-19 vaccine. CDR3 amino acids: CASSFTGGYEQYF. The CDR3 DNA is TGTGCCAGCAGTTTCACAGGGGGCTACGAGCAGTACTTC.